Here is one TCR beta chain with its context. The record originates from a study of cytomegalovirus exposure and HLA in healthy donors. The PCR contained 60 Vbeta and 13 Jbeta primers. Measured with immunoSEQ multiplex PCR; TCRdb has only the in-frame clones, and not every one. The data contain approximately 150,000 clones, 65% to 90% of them singletons. The V and J ends lost 6 bases and 3 bases, in that order; junction bases with no gene match: 6. CDR1 is LNHDA, CDR2 SQIVND, per germline (reference sequence). The CDR3 has 14 residues. Input material: PBMCs. The V gene is TRBV19, the J gene TRBJ1-1; 8 bases agree with TRBD1. This TCR derives from a human donor in good health. CDR3 sequence reads: CASSRQGLDTEAFF. In nucleotides, the CDR3 is TGTGCCAGTAGCAGACAGGGGTTGGACACTGAAGCTTTCTTT.